The T cell receptor (beta chain) described here comes from a study of T-cell reconstitution after alpha-beta-depleted transplantation in children. Trimming left V 0 bases short and J 2 bases short, with 9 bases between. This CDR3 contains 15 residues. CDR1 is SGDLS and CDR2 is YYNGEE in the germline V gene. It was with unique molecular identifiers that the TCRbeta library was prepared. TCRdb called the PCR reads again in MiXCR, with one record for every CDR3 protein. The sample comprises more than 250,000 distinct CDR3 sequences, 9.9% of which are singletons, and roughly a tenth rests with the top ten. This clonotype was seen a few times.

This TCR was recovered from a human donor who donated a stem cell graft to a child with SCID. The rearrangement links TRBV9 to TRBJ2-1; D call uncertain. The material was PBMCs from the stem cell graft donor, obtained from the stem cell graft. In DNA form, the CDR3 reads TGTGCCAGCAGCGTAGAGTCGGGTACCTACAATGAGCAGTTCTTC. This gives the protein CASSVESGTYNEQFF.